One sample yielded the 14 T cell receptor beta chains listed below, sequenced in a study of blood T cell repertoires in COVID-19. Sequenced by immunoSEQ multiplex PCR; TCRdb stores in-frame clones only, minus some. The sample contains around 250,000 clones, around 83% of which appear only once. Material for sequencing was peripheral blood. These receptors were obtained from a woman younger than 30 with acute or convalescent COVID-19.

The chain links TRBV21-1 to TRBJ2-1; the D segment call TRBD2 is taken from the table without a DNA check. TRBV21-1 is labeled a pseudogene. This CDR3 region has 17 residues. Here the CDR3 reads CASSTKPGLAGSNEQFF. The CDR3 region has the DNA TGTGCCAGCAGCACCAAACCGGGACTAGCGGGAAGTAATGAGCAGTTCTTC.

V and J are TRBV6-5 and TRBJ2-7, with D tentatively TRBD2 (5 bases). The CDR3 length is 13 residues. Germline assignment: CDR1 MNHEY and CDR2 SVGAGI. Trimming left V 2 bases short and J 6 bases short, with 11 bases between. The CDR3 loop is CASSYLSGGEQYF. The CDR3 nucleotides are TGTGCCAGCAGTTACCTATCCGGAGGCGAGCAGTACTTC.

This clone was seen a few times. The chain links TRBV7-8 to TRBJ1-6; 8 bases are shared with TRBD1. Unmatched junction bases numbered 5, after V lost 5 bases and J lost 2 bases. The V gene's germline CDR1 is SGHVS and CDR2 FQNEAQ. The CDR3 is made up of 16 amino acids. In nucleotides, the CDR3 is TGTGCCAGCAGCCCGAGGACAGGGACCTATAATTCACCCCTCCACTTT. Its translation: CASSPRTGTYNSPLHF.

This chain connects TRBV5-5 to TRBJ1-2, with D possibly matching TRBD1 (5 bases). Trimming left V 4 bases short and J 0 bases short, with 13 bases between. This CDR3 is built from 15 residues. CDR1 and CDR2 (germline): SGHKS, YYEKEE (reference sequence). CDR3 protein: CASSPIDSANYGYTF. CDR3 in DNA: TGTGCCAGCAGCCCAATTGACAGCGCTAACTATGGCTACACCTTC.

This rearrangement joins TRBV6-2 or TRBV6-3 to TRBJ2-1; D unresolved. The CDR3 spans 13 residues. Trimming stripped 2 bases from V and 4 bases from J, with 6 bases between. CDR1 is MNHEY and CDR2 is SVGEGT in the germline V gene. The CDR3 loop reads CASSYGPYNEQFF. As DNA, the CDR3 is TGTGCCAGCAGTTACGGCCCATACAATGAGCAGTTCTTC.

This chain joins TRBV18 and TRBJ1-1, with D possibly TRBD1 on 6 matching bases. The germline V gene has CDR1 KGHSH and CDR2 LQKENI. The V and J ends lost 4 bases and 1 base respectively, with 13 bases between them. This CDR3 has 15 amino acids. CDR3 in amino acids: CASSLGWTENTEAFF. CDR3 nucleotides: TGTGCCAGCTCACTTGGGTGGACAGAGAACACTGAAGCTTTCTTT.

The chain links TRBV24-1 to TRBJ2-3; tentative D call: TRBD1 (6 bases). This CDR3 region has 16 residues. The germline CDR1 and CDR2 sequences are KGHDR and SFDVKD. V lost 4 bases and J lost 8, with 21 bases in between. For the CDR3, the DNA is TGTGCCACCAGTGACCAAATTCCGGGACAAAGGGGTACGCAGTATTTT. Its translation: CATSDQIPGQRGTQYF.

The chain has TRBV19 and TRBJ1-4; 8 bases fit TRBD1. Trimming cost V 5 bases and J 7 bases; bases outside gene matches: 3. Per the germline V gene, CDR1 is LNHDA and CDR2 is SQIVND (reference sequence). This CDR3 spans 13 amino acids. The chain's CDR3 is CASSRQGAEKLFF. The CDR3 DNA is TGTGCCAGTAGTCGGCAGGGGGCTGAAAAACTGTTTTTT.

This chain links TRBV11-3 with TRBJ2-1; 7 bases line up with TRBD2. The CDR3 totals 13 residues. CDR1 is SGHNT and CDR2 is YENEEA in the germline V gene. The V segment lost 2 bases and the J segment 9 bases; nucleotides outside the gene matches: 4. CDR3 sequence reads: CASSLHPGGEQFF. The CDR3 region has the DNA TGTGCCAGCAGCTTACATCCGGGGGGTGAGCAGTTCTTC. Drawing the rest from reference TRBV11-3 and TRBJ2-1, the complete variable domain is EAGVVQSPRYKIIEKKQPVAFWCNPISGHNTLYWYLQNLGQGPELLIRYENEEAVDDSQLPKDRFSAERLKGVDSTLKIQPAELGDSAVYLCASSLHPGGEQFFGPGTRLTVL.

V and J are TRBV11-3 and TRBJ2-1; possibly TRBD1 for D (7 bases). CDR1 SGHNT and CDR2 YENEEA come from the germline V gene. This CDR3 spans 18 amino acids. V shed 0 bases and J shed 9 bases, with 24 bases lying between them. This chain's CDR3 is CASSLDQGGSGRPGEQFF. CDR3 coding DNA: TGTGCCAGCAGCTTAGATCAGGGGGGCAGCGGGCGGCCGGGTGAGCAGTTCTTC. Complete variable domain (other parts from reference TRBV11-3 and TRBJ2-1): EAGVVQSPRYKIIEKKQPVAFWCNPISGHNTLYWYLQNLGQGPELLIRYENEEAVDDSQLPKDRFSAERLKGVDSTLKIQPAELGDSAVYLCASSLDQGGSGRPGEQFFGPGTRLTVL.

This chain uses TRBV5-1 with TRBJ2-1; 7 bases line up with TRBD1. V trimming: 4 bases; J trimming: 4 bases; junction bases outside the gene matches: 5. The length of the CDR3 is 14 residues. CDR1 is SGHRS and CDR2 is YFSETQ in the germline V gene. The DNA of the CDR3 is TGCGCCAGCAGCCCCCGGGACAGATACAATGAGCAGTTCTTC. Translation: CASSPRDRYNEQFF.

The rearrangement joins TRBV28 to TRBJ1-2, with 10 bases that match TRBD1. This CDR3 comprises 16 residues. Germline trimming cut 4 bases from V and 7 bases from J; bases unmatched to any gene: 12. Germline lookup yields CDR1 MDHEN and CDR2 SYDVKM. CDR3: CASSSPSTGGRFGYTF. For the CDR3, the DNA is TGTGCCAGCAGTTCCCCCTCGACAGGGGGCCGGTTTGGCTACACCTTC.

In this sample, this clone turned up a few times. This chain connects TRBV10-3 to TRBJ2-3; 10 bases match TRBD2. CDR3 length: 13 amino acids. CDR1 is ENHRY and CDR2 is SYGVKD in the germline V gene. The V gene end was trimmed by 10 bases and the J gene end by 1 base; junction bases not matched to a gene: 2. The CDR3 sequence is CATGLAGTDTQYF. The CDR3 region has the DNA TGTGCCACCGGACTAGCGGGCACAGATACGCAGTATTTT.

This chain uses TRBV19 with TRBJ2-1; 11 bases map to TRBD2. Germline CDR1 LNHDA, CDR2 SQIVND (reference sequence). Trimming cost V 1 base and J 3 bases; bases outside gene matches: 8. The CDR3 covers 18 residues. CDR3 in amino acids: CASSIGSSGRFSYNEQFF. As DNA, the CDR3 is TGTGCCAGTAGTATAGGTTCTAGCGGGAGGTTTAGCTACAATGAGCAGTTCTTC. Supplemented by reference TRBV19 and TRBJ2-1, the full variable domain reads DGGITQSPKYLFRKEGQNVTLSCEQNLNHDAMYWYRQDPGQGLRLIYYSQIVNDFQKGDIAEGYSVSREKKESFPLTVTSAQKNPTAFYLCASSIGSSGRFSYNEQFFGPGTRLTVL.